The present T cell receptor (beta chain) was sequenced within a study of blood T cell repertoires in COVID-19. Background on the study: From the United States, Italy and Spain came samples of acute and convalescent COVID-19. T cells, B-cell-depleted T cells, or PBMCs supplied cDNA or gDNA.

V dropped 0 bases and J dropped 0; count of bases not matched to a gene: 2. The CDR3 contains 16 residues. Germline V lookup: CDR1 LGHNA, CDR2 YNFKEQ. How the authors handled the data: Amplification from reference gene primers served as the basis for estimated nucleated cell counts. The method was immunoSEQ multiplex PCR; TCRdb's version includes in-frame clones alone and lacks a portion of them. The V and J calls and clone size come from that table; D and trimming were worked out from the DNA. Among about 100,000 clones, approximately 90% were seen once, and the ten largest hold 0.97%. V gene TRBV4-2 combines with J gene TRBJ1-2, with 9 bases fitting TRBD1. Sequencing was performed on peripheral blood. The source is a man aged 55 to 69 with acute or convalescent COVID-19. The CDR3 nucleotides read TGTGCCAGCAGCCAAGATGGGACAGGGACTAACTATGGCTACACCTTC. This gives the protein CASSQDGTGTNYGYTF.